This paragraph reports one TCR beta chain. The data belong to a study of blood T cell repertoires in COVID-19. Germline lookup yields CDR1 SGHNT and CDR2 YYREEE (reference sequence). The CDR3 sequence is 14 residues long. Trimming removed 7 bases from V and 6 bases from J; junction bases left unmatched: 10. The table came from immunoSEQ multiplex PCR; TCRdb's copy has only in-frame clones and leaves some out. The sample lists about 270,000 clones, around nine tenths occurring once. The gene calls are TRBV5-4 and TRBJ2-5, with TRBD2 matching over 9 bases. This clonotype was obtained from a woman aged 55-70 years who had recovered from COVID-19. Source material: peripheral blood. The CDR3 nucleotides are TGTGCCAGCTGGACTAGCGAGACGGGGCAGACCCAGTACTTC. Its translation: CASWTSETGQTQYF. Combining the CDR3 with reference TRBV5-4 and TRBJ2-5 gives the whole variable domain ETGVTQSPTHLIKTRGQQVTLRCSSQSGHNTVSWYQQALGQGPQFIFQYYREEENGRGNFPPRFSGLQFPNYSSELNVNALELDDSALYLCASWTSETGQTQYFGPGTRLLVL.